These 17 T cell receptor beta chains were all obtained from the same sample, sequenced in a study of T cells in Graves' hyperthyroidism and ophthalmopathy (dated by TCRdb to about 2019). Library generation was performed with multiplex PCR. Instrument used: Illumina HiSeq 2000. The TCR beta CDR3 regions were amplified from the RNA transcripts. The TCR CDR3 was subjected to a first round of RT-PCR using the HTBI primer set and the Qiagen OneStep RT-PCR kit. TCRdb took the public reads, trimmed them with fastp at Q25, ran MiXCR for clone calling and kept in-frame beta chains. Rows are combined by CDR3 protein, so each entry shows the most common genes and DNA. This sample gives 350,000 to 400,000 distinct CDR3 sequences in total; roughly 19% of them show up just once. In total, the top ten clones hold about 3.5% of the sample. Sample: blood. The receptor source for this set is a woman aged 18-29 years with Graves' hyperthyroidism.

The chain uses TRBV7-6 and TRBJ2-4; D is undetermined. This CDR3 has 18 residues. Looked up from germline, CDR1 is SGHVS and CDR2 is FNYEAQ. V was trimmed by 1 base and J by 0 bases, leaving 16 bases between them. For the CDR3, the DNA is TGTGCCAGCAGCTTAGGCGGCGTGGCAGGCTTAGCCAAAAACATTCAGTACTTC. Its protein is CASSLGGVAGLAKNIQYF.

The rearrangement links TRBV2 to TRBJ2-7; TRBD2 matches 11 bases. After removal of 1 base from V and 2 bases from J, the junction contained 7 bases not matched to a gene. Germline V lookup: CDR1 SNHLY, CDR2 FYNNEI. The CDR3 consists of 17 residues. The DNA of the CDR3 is TGTGCCAGCAGTGAAGGTCAGACTAGCGGGAAAACCTACGAGCAGTACTTC. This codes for CASSEGQTSGKTYEQYF. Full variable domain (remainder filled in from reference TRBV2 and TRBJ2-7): EPEVTQTPSHQVTQMGQEVILRCVPISNHLYFYWYRQILGQKVEFLVSFYNNEISEKSEIFDDQFSVERPDGSNFTLKIRSTKLEDSAMYFCASSEGQTSGKTYEQYFGPGTRLTVT.

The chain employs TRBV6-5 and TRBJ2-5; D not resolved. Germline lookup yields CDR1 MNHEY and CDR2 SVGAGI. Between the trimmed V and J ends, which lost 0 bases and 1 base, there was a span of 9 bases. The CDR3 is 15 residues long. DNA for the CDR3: TGTGCCAGCAGTTACTCGAAGCTACCCCAAGAGACCCAGTACTTC. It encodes CASSYSKLPQETQYF.

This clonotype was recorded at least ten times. CDR3 loop: CASSEYLGTPGGYTF. CDR3 coding DNA: TGTGCCAGCAGCGAGTACTTAGGGACACCGGGGGGCTACACCTTC. V usage is TRBV7-3 and J usage is TRBJ1-2; TRBD1 is a possible D gene (6 bases). The CDR3 has 15 amino acids. Germline V gives CDR1 SGHTA, CDR2 FQGTGA. V was clipped by 5 bases and J by 8 bases, with 21 bases between them.

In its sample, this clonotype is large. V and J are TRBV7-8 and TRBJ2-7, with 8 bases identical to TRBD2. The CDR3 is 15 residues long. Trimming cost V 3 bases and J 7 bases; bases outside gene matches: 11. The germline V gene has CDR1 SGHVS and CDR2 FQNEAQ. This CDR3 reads CASSLVGGAIGEQYF. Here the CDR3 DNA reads TGTGCCAGCAGCTTGGTCGGGGGGGCCATAGGGGAGCAGTACTTC.

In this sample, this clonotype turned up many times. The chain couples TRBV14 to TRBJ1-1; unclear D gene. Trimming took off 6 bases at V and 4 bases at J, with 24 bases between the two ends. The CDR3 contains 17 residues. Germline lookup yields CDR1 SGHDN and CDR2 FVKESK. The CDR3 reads CASRHIATPLVGTEAFF. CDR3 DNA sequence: TGTGCCAGCAGACACATCGCTACACCGCTCGTGGGCACTGAAGCTTTCTTT.

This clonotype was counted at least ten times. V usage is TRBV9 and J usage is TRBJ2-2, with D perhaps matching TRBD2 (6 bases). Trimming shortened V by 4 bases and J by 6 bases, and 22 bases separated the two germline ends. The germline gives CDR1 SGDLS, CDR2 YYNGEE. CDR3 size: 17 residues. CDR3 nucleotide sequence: TGTGCCAGCAGCCCACAACGAGGAGGGCTAGCATCCGGGGAGCTGTTTTTT. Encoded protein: CASSPQRGGLASGELFF.

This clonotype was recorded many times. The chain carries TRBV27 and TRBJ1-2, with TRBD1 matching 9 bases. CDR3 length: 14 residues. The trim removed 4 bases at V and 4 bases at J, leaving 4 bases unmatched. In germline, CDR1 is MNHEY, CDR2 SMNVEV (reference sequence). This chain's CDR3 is CASSSRDRAYGYTF. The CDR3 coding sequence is TGTGCCAGCAGTTCCCGGGACAGGGCCTATGGCTACACCTTC.

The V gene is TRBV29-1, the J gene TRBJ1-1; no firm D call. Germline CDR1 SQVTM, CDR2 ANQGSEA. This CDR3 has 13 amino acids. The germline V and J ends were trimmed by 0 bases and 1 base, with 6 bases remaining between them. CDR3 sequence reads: CSVEEVGNTEAFF. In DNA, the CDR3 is TGCAGCGTTGAAGAGGTGGGGAACACTGAAGCTTTCTTT.

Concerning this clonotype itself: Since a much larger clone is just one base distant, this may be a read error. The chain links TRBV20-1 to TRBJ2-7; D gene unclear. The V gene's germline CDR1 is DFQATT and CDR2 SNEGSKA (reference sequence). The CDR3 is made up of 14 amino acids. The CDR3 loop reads CSARPDPYPYEPYF. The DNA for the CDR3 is TGCAGTGCTAGGCCCGATCCCTACCCCTACGAGCCGTACTTC.

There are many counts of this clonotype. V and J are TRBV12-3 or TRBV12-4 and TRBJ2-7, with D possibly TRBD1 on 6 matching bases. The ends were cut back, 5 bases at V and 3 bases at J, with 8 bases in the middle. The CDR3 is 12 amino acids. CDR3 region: CASSRTVYEQYF. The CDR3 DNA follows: TGTGCCAGCAGTCGGACAGTCTACGAGCAGTACTTC.

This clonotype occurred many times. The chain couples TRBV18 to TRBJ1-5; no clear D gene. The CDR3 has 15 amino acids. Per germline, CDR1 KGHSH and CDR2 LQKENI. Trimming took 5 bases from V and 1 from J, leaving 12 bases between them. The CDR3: CASSSADGSNQPQHF. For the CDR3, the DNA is TGTGCCAGCTCATCGGCGGACGGAAGCAATCAGCCCCAGCATTTT. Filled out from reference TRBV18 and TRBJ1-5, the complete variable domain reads NAGVMQNPRHLVRRRGQEARLRCSPMKGHSHVYWYRQLPEEGLKFMVYLQKENIIDESGMPKERFSAEFPKEGPSILRIQQVVRGDSAAYFCASSSADGSNQPQHFGDGTRLSIL.

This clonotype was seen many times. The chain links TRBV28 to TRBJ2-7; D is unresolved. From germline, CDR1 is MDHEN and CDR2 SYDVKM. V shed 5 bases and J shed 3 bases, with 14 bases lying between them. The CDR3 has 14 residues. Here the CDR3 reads CASSGSKGLYEQYF. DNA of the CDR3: TGTGCCAGCAGTGGTTCCAAGGGTCTCTACGAGCAGTACTTC.

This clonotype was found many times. The CDR3 DNA reads as TGCAGTGCTTCCCGGGACAGTCTAGCCAAAAACATTCAGTACTTC. It is translated as CSASRDSLAKNIQYF. The chain employs TRBV20-1 and TRBJ2-4; 7 nucleotides agree with TRBD1. Per germline, CDR1 DFQATT and CDR2 SNEGSKA (reference sequence). With V trimmed by 5 bases and J by 0 bases, 7 bases remained unmatched. The CDR3 runs 15 residues.

For the CDR3, the DNA is TGTGCCAGCAGCTTAGGGACAGGGAAGAACACTGAAGCTTTCTTT. This translates into CASSLGTGKNTEAFF. The chain has TRBV7-8 and TRBJ1-1; 8 positions match TRBD1. The CDR3 has 15 residues. Looked up from germline, CDR1 is SGHVS and CDR2 is FQNEAQ. Germline trimming cut 1 base from V and 1 base from J; bases unmatched to any gene: 2. Variable domain in full (rest from reference TRBV7-8 and TRBJ1-1): GAGVSQSPRYKVAKRGQDVALRCDPISGHVSLFWYQQALGQGPEFLTYFQNEAQLDKSGLPSDRFFAERPEGSVSTLKIQRTQQEDSAVYLCASSLGTGKNTEAFFGQGTRLTVV.

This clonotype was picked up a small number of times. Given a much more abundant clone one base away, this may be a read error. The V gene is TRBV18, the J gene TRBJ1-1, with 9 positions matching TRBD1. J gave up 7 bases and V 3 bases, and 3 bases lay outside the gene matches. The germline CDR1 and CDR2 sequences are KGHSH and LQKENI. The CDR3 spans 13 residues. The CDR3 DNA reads TGTGCCAGCTCACCGGGACAGGGCCTTGAAGCTTTCTTT. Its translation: CASSPGQGLEAFF.

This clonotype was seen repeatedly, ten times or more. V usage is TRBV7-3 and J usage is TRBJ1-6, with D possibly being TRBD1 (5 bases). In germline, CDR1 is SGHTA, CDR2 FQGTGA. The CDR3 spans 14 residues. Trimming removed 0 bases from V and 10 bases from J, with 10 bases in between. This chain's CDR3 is CASSLTGGTSPLHF. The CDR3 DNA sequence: TGTGCCAGCAGCTTAACCGGGGGAACCTCACCCCTCCACTTT.